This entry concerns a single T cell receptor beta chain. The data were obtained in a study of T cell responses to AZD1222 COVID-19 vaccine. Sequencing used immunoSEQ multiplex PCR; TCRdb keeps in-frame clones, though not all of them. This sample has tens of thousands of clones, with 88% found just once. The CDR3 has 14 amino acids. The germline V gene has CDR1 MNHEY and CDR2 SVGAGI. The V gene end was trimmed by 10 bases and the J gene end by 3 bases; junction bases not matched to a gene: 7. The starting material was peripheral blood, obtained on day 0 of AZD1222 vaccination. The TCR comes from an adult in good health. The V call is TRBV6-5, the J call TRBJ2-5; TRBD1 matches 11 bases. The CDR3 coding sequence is TGTGCCACACAGGACAGGGGGCCCGAAGAGACCCAGTACTTC. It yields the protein CATQDRGPEETQYF.